The 12 T cell receptor beta chains below were found in one sample sequenced in a study of blood T cell repertoires in COVID-19. The table came from immunoSEQ multiplex PCR; TCRdb's copy has only in-frame clones and leaves some out. The sample records more than 100,000 clones, about 87% being singletons. The sample taken for sequencing was peripheral blood. These receptors all come from a woman in her sixties or seventies with acute or convalescent COVID-19.

The rearrangement uses TRBV7-2 and TRBJ1-2; possible D gene TRBD1, 5 bases. The CDR3 spans 13 residues. Germline loops: CDR1 SGHTA, CDR2 FQGNSA. Trimming took off 3 bases at V and 8 bases at J, with 13 bases between the two ends. DNA of the CDR3: TGTGCCAGCAGCTTCGGGACTGCCAGCGGCTACACCTTC. This gives the protein CASSFGTASGYTF.

This clone showed up just a few times. The chain recombines TRBV6-5 with TRBJ1-6; 9 positions agree with TRBD1. CDR3 length: 15 residues. Trimming took 2 bases from V and 14 from J; bases not matched to a gene: 10. Germline V lookup: CDR1 MNHEY, CDR2 SVGAGI. CDR3 bases: TGTGCCAGCAGTTACCAGGACAGGGGTACTGCTGCCCTCCACTTT. Residues: CASSYQDRGTAALHF.

The chain joins TRBV4-1 to TRBJ1-1; tentative D call: TRBD1 (6 bases). V lost 2 bases, J lost 3 bases, and 16 bases lay in between. The CDR3 covers 16 residues. Germline CDR1 reads MGHRA; CDR2 reads YSYEKL. CDR3 sequence (DNA): TGCGCCAGCAGCCAATTGGGGGGGGCGGGTTACACTGAAGCTTTCTTT. This sequence encodes CASSQLGGAGYTEAFF.

The chain joins TRBV10-3 to TRBJ1-1, with D maybe TRBD1 (6 bases). The germline V and J ends were trimmed by 6 bases and 1 base, with 9 bases remaining between them. Germline CDR1 is ENHRY and CDR2 is SYGVKD. The CDR3 has 13 amino acids. The CDR3 DNA reads as TGTGCCATCAGGATAGGGGGGAACACTGAAGCTTTCTTT. This translates into CAIRIGGNTEAFF.

In the case of this clone: Other DNA sequences in this specimen translate into the identical CDR3. The chain joins TRBV28 to TRBJ1-1; no definite D call. V lost 1 base and J lost 4, with 4 bases in between. The CDR3 spans 12 residues. Germline V gene sequence: CDR1 MDHEN, CDR2 SYDVKM. Here the CDR3 reads CASSLSRTEAFF. CDR3 in DNA: TGTGCCAGCAGTTTATCCCGCACTGAAGCTTTCTTT.

The CDR3 DNA sequence: TGTGCCAGTAGTATTCAAGGGGTCTTCACTGAAGCTTTCTTT. Protein: CASSIQGVFTEAFF. The chain carries TRBV19 and TRBJ1-1, with D possibly matching TRBD1 (5 bases). V lost 3 bases and J lost 4, with 12 bases in between. Germline lookup yields CDR1 LNHDA and CDR2 SQIVND (reference sequence). The CDR3 is made up of 14 amino acids.

This clone came up once. Here the CDR3 DNA reads TGTGCCAGCAGTCTCCAGGGGCGTCGTCCTGAAGCTTTCTTT. Protein: CASSLQGRRPEAFF. J is TRBJ1-1 and V is TRBV28; TRBD1 is a possible D gene (6 bases). Germline V gives CDR1 MDHEN, CDR2 SYDVKM. The length of the CDR3 is 14 residues. The V end lost 5 bases, the J end lost 6 bases, and 16 bases lay between the germline ends.

V usage is TRBV9 and J usage is TRBJ2-5, with 11 nucleotides matching TRBD2. The germline V gene encodes CDR1 SGDLS and CDR2 YYNGEE. The V gene end was trimmed by 4 bases and the J gene end by 1 base; junction bases not matched to a gene: 6. This CDR3 contains 16 residues. CDR3 nucleotide sequence: TGTGCCAGCAGCCCACGACTAGCGGGGATCCAAGAGACCCAGTACTTC. As protein: CASSPRLAGIQETQYF.

This clone was seen at least ten times. J is TRBJ2-2 and V is TRBV6-5; TRBD2 might be the D (6 bases). The CDR3 covers 14 residues. The germline V gene encodes CDR1 MNHEY and CDR2 SVGAGI. Trimming took off 5 bases at V and 7 bases at J, with 14 bases between the two ends. The CDR3 loop is CASSPTSPVGELFF. CDR3 nucleotides: TGTGCCAGCAGTCCGACTAGTCCCGTCGGGGAGCTGTTTTTT.

In this sample, this clone turned up once. The chain combines TRBV19 with TRBJ2-1; tentatively, D is TRBD2 (5 bases). Trimming cost V 3 bases and J 0 bases, with 9 bases left between them. This CDR3 region has 15 residues. Germline V lookup: CDR1 LNHDA, CDR2 SQIVND (reference sequence). In nucleotides, the CDR3 is TGTGCCAGTAGTATTCCCAGCGGCTCCTACAATGAGCAGTTCTTC. Residues: CASSIPSGSYNEQFF.

The CDR3 DNA is TGTGCCAGAAAGGCCGACATCGCCATATATTTT. This encodes CARKADIAIYF. V and J are TRBV6-4 and TRBJ1-3; no firm D call. V was clipped by 9 bases and J by 11 bases, with 14 bases between them. The CDR3 length is 11 residues. Per the germline V gene, CDR1 is MRHNA and CDR2 is SNTAGT.

The rearrangement joins TRBV29-1 to TRBJ2-5; tentatively, D is TRBD2 (5 bases). Germline V gene sequence: CDR1 SQVTM, CDR2 ANQGSEA. Trimming removed 7 bases at V and 5 bases at J, with 11 bases between. The CDR3 loop spans 11 amino acids. CDR3 sequence: CSAGLGETQYF. In nucleotides, the CDR3 is TGCAGCGCAGGACTTGGGGAGACCCAGTACTTC. Using reference TRBV29-1 and TRBJ2-5 for the parts outside the CDR3, the full variable domain is SAVISQKPSRDICQRGTSLTIQCQVDSQVTMMFWYRQQPGQSLTLIATANQGSEATYESGFVIDKFPISRPNLTFSTLTVSNMSPEDSSIYLCSAGLGETQYFGPGTRLLVL.